This T cell receptor beta chain stems from a study of OX40 agonist ivuxolimab in advanced cancers. This table comes from immunoSEQ multiplex PCR, and its TCRdb copy is limited to in-frame clones, with some not included. Here the sample spans about 26,000 clones, 83% being singletons. The V and J ends lost 0 bases and 4 bases respectively, with 15 bases between them. CDR3 length: 16 residues. Germline CDR1 and CDR2: MGHRA and YSYEKL. Study results and caveats: The 0.1-3.0 mg/kg partial responders had among the lowest clonal expansion.

Comment on this clone: Its antigen is currently unknown.

The rearrangement uses TRBV4-1 and TRBJ1-1; D call uncertain. The sample was CD4+ or CD8+ T cells sorted from blood, taken in a trial of the OX40 agonist ivuxolimab. The sequence derives from an adult with an advanced solid tumor such as melanoma, head and neck, liver or kidney cancer. For the CDR3, the DNA is TGCGCCAGCAGCCAAGATTTGGGAACCGGGATCACTGAAGCTTTCTTT. Amino acids: CASSQDLGTGITEAFF.